This is a list of T cell receptor beta chains from one sample in a study of shared clonotypes between healthy human individuals. Assay used: immunoSEQ multiplex PCR; TCRdb lists only in-frame clones, some missing. This table has around 2.1 million clones, around 93% appearing once. The sequenced sample was naive CD8+ T cells from PBMCs. These receptors were obtained from a man between 18 and 35 years old in good health. Some clones in this sample may be carry-over from other donors' samples. CDR3s include the opening cysteine and the closing phenylalanine or tryptophan. The D gene is left open where the match is weak. Only some rows state a clone size, as once, few, many or a class for expanded clones.

v_gene	d_gene	j_gene	abundance	CDR3nt	CDR3aa
TRBV9	.	TRBJ1-1	.	TGTGCCAGCAGCCCGATAATGAACACTGAAGCTTTCTTT	CASSPIMNTEAFF
TRBV4-2	TRBD2	TRBJ2-1	.	TGTGCCAGCAGCCTCAAGAGCTCAGCGGGAGGGTACCCGAGAAATGAGCAGTTCTTC	CASSLKSSAGGYPRNEQFF
TRBV7-6	.	TRBJ2-7	.	TGTGCCAGCAGCTCCCTCCCGTCGCAGGCGCTACGCGAGCAGTACTTC	CASSSLPSQALREQYF
TRBV5-1	TRBD1	TRBJ2-4	.	TGCGCCAGCAGCGCGGGACAGGGGGGCAAAAACATTCAGTACTTC	CASSAGQGGKNIQYF
TRBV27	.	TRBJ1-2	.	TGTGCCAGCAGTTTTGGTGCCCGTGACCCCTATGGCTACACCTTC	CASSFGARDPYGYTF
TRBV29-1	.	TRBJ2-5	.	TGCAGCGTTGAGGGGGGACAGCTGCAAGAGACCCAGTACTTC	CSVEGGQLQETQYF
TRBV7-9	TRBD1	TRBJ1-2	.	TGTGCCAGCAGCTTATCGCTCGGGACAGAAGCCTATGGCTACACCTTC	CASSLSLGTEAYGYTF
TRBV27	.	TRBJ1-5	.	TGTGCCAGCAGTCCCGGACAGAGCAATCAGCCCCAGCATTTT	CASSPGQSNQPQHF
TRBV27	.	TRBJ2-6	once	TGTGCCGCGGGCCGGGGGTACGGGGCCAACGTCCTGACTTTC	CAAGRGYGANVLTF
TRBV11-2	.	TRBJ2-7	.	TGTGCCAGCAGCCCAAAACCGCGGCCAGGGGAGGACGAGCAGTACTTC	CASSPKPRPGEDEQYF
TRBV7-2	TRBD2	TRBJ2-7	.	TGTGCCAGCAGCTTTTTCGGGACTAGATACGAGCAGTACTTC	CASSFFGTRYEQYF
TRBV30	.	TRBJ1-4	.	TGTGCCTGGAGAAGGAGAGGGGGGAATGAAAAACTGTTTTTT	CAWRRRGGNEKLFF
TRBV2	.	TRBJ1-1	.	TGTGCCAGCAGTGAAGCGCTTTGGGGGATCATGAACACTGAAGCTTTCTTT	CASSEALWGIMNTEAFF
TRBV7-9	TRBD1	TRBJ1-2	.	TGTGCCAGCAGCTCCCTCGTTCAGGGGGCAAACTATGGCTACACCTTC	CASSSLVQGANYGYTF
TRBV7-6	.	TRBJ2-1	once	TGTGCCAGCAGCGTTGGGGAGCTTACCTACAATGAGCAGTTCTTC	CASSVGELTYNEQFF
TRBV9	TRBD1	TRBJ2-5	.	TGTGCCAGCAGCGTAGAGGCAGGGGGCCTCCAAGAGACCCAGTACTTC	CASSVEAGGLQETQYF
TRBV7-2	.	TRBJ1-1	.	TGTGCCAGCAGCTTAGTGGACCATCGCTTTAGGGGGAACACTGAAGCTTTCTTT	CASSLVDHRFRGNTEAFF
TRBV6-5	TRBD2	TRBJ2-1	.	TGTGCCAGCAGCACGACTAGCGGGGTATACAATGAGCAGTTCTTC	CASSTTSGVYNEQFF
TRBV9	.	TRBJ1-2	.	TGTGCCAGCAGCGTAGGAGGGGGAGACTATGGCTACACCTTC	CASSVGGGDYGYTF
TRBV19	.	TRBJ2-3	.	TGTGCCAGTAGTATTTTCTGGCGTGGAGCTGGAGATACGCAGTATTTT	CASSIFWRGAGDTQYF
TRBV2	.	TRBJ2-1	.	TGTGCCAGCAGTGAACCAGGGGTTAGGGATTGGTCGGATGAGCAGTTCTTC	CASSEPGVRDWSDEQFF
TRBV14	TRBD1	TRBJ2-7	.	TGTGCCAGCGGGACAGGGGCCGAGCAGTACTTC	CASGTGAEQYF
TRBV7-9	TRBD2	TRBJ2-3	.	TGTGCCAGCAGCTTGGGTACCACGGGACTACAAAACACAGATACGCAGTATTTT	CASSLGTTGLQNTDTQYF
TRBV29-1	TRBD2	TRBJ2-1	.	TGCAGTAGCGGGAAAAGGCGCAATGAGCAGTTCTTC	CSSGKRRNEQFF